This TCR beta chain was profiled in a study of cytomegalovirus exposure and HLA in healthy donors. CDR1 is SNHLY, CDR2 FYNNEI, per germline. CDR3 size: 14 residues. V was clipped by 8 bases and J by 5 bases, with 18 bases between them. The PCR used 60 Vbeta and 13 Jbeta primers. Sequencing was performed with immunoSEQ multiplex PCR; in TCRdb, only in-frame clones are kept and a portion is missing. The sample carries approximately 270,000 clones, about four fifths recorded once. Comment on this clone: No antigen is known for it.

Findings and caveats of the study: Reportedly, cytomegalovirus status was diagnosed with high sensitivity and specificity. Earlier analysis found most TCR beta V segments productive about 87% or about 30% of the time. Some V segments (TRBV6-2 and TRBV6-3 among them) were excluded as indistinguishable.

Though probably carrying unrecorded immune exposures, donors were nominally healthy at sampling. This sequence was found in a girl between 2 and 10 years old in good health and CMV-seronegative. The gene calls are TRBV2 and TRBJ2-5; TRBD2 might be the D (5 bases). The sequenced sample was PBMCs. Here the CDR3 reads CASATRSLPETQYF. DNA for the CDR3: TGTGCCAGCGCCACTAGGAGTTTGCCGGAGACCCAGTACTTC.